Sequencing of this T cell receptor (beta chain) was carried out in a study of shared T cell receptors in the human thymus. TCRdb keeps only in-frame clones here, not all; method: immunoSEQ multiplex PCR. The table lists hundreds of thousands of clones, more than 70% of them singletons. Per the germline V gene, CDR1 is MDHEN and CDR2 is SYDVKM. Trimming shortened V by 8 bases and J by 1 base, and 15 bases separated the two germline ends. This CDR3 has 15 residues. These same records also appear under a second study, on human thymus T cells. That paper adds: Across thymic and blood repertoires, the usage of V and J genes appeared to be biased.

The sample was thymocytes. The clonotype was recovered from a boy under two years old with a congenital heart defect. The chain links TRBV28 to TRBJ1-5, with D possibly TRBD1 on 6 matching bases. CDR3 sequence reads: CASGEGGGSNQPQHF. CDR3 bases: TGTGCCAGCGGAGAAGGGGGAGGGAGCAATCAGCCCCAGCATTTT.